The next 15 T cell receptor beta chains were all read from a single sample in a study of low-dose radiotherapy and immunotherapy resistance in tumors. TRAV and TRBV primers primed cDNA for both TCRalpha and TCRbeta. TCRs underwent 15 to 25 PCR cycles of amplification with a constant-region primer and V-primer adapter. TCRdb reprocessed the reads via MiXCR and lists one record per CDR3 protein. The table lists over 9,500 distinct CDR3 sequences, 51% of them singletons, with roughly 8% in the top ten. The receptors shown here come from a human donor with advanced metastatic prostate, ovarian, gallbladder or colorectal cancer (not recorded which). This table probably holds off-target reads from a library built for another chain.

The sample holds a few counts of this clonotype. The V call is TRBV12-3 or TRBV12-4, the J call TRBJ2-6, with 8 bases matching TRBD1. The CDR3 consists of 17 residues. V shed 2 bases, J shed 4 bases, and the junction held 7 bases outside the gene matches. CDR3 nucleotide sequence: TGTGCCAGCAGTTTAATGGTGACAGGGGTCGGGGCCAACGTCCTGACTTTC. Translation: CASSLMVTGVGANVLTF.

CDR3: CASTARRTGEKLFF. The CDR3 nucleotides are TGTGCCAGCACCGCGAGGAGGACTGGTGAAAAACTGTTTTTT. V is TRBV2 and J is TRBJ1-4; D gene unclear. Germline V gene sequence: CDR1 SNHLY, CDR2 FYNNEI. The CDR3 is 14 amino acids. Trimming removed 7 bases at V and 7 bases at J, with 16 bases between.

In this sample, this clonotype turned up a few times. J is TRBJ1-4 and V is TRBV2, with D possibly being TRBD1 (5 bases). The CDR3 runs 16 residues. The V and J ends lost 4 bases and 8 bases respectively, with 20 bases between them. From germline, CDR1 is SNHLY and CDR2 FYNNEI. CDR3 loop: CASSVETAQRDEKLFF. CDR3 nucleotide sequence: TGTGCCAGCAGTGTGGAGACCGCCCAGAGGGACGAAAAACTGTTTTTT.

This clonotype occurred a few times. This rearrangement joins TRBV10-3 to TRBJ2-3; a weak D match, TRBD2 (5 bases). Trimming removed 2 bases from V and 5 bases from J, with 5 bases in between. The V gene's germline CDR1 is ENHRY and CDR2 SYGVKD. There are 12 residues in the CDR3. CDR3 region: CAISEGRDTQYF. CDR3 nucleotides: TGTGCCATCAGTGAGGGGAGAGATACGCAGTATTTT.

The chain links TRBV19 to TRBJ2-3; D uncertain. CDR1 is LNHDA, CDR2 SQIVND, per germline (reference sequence). There are 12 residues in the CDR3. V was clipped by 5 bases and J by 10 bases, with 13 bases between them. DNA of the CDR3: TGTGCCAGTAGTCCCCAGCGTGGTGCGCAGTATTTT. Protein: CASSPQRGAQYF.

This clonotype was observed a single time. The chain uses TRBV30 and TRBJ2-5; no reliable D call. The CDR3 loop spans 11 amino acids. CDR1 and CDR2 (germline): GTSNPN, SVGIG (reference sequence). V was clipped by 0 bases and J by 3 bases, with 2 bases between them. The CDR3 region is CAWSVKETQYF. In DNA, the CDR3 is TGTGCCTGGAGTGTGAAAGAGACCCAGTACTTC.

This clonotype turned up a few times. The V call is TRBV11-1, the J call TRBJ2-3; TRBD2 matches 8 bases. Trimming removed 2 bases from V and 2 bases from J; junction bases left unmatched: 6. Germline V gene data show CDR1 as SGHAT and CDR2 as FQDESV (reference sequence). This CDR3 region has 16 residues. CDR3 in DNA: TGTGCCAGCAGCTTAAGGAGCGGGGGACCCACAGATACGCAGTATTTT. This sequence encodes CASSLRSGGPTDTQYF.

The genes are TRBV25-1 and TRBJ1-1; no firm D call. Germline V lookup: CDR1 MGHDK, CDR2 SYGVNS. Trimming stripped 2 bases from V and 1 base from J, with 11 bases between. CDR3 size: 15 residues. The CDR3 loop is CASSEGISSNTEAFF. The CDR3 bases are TGTGCCAGCAGTGAAGGGATATCATCGAACACTGAAGCTTTCTTT.

The DNA of the CDR3 is TGCGCCAGCAGTCCGGGACTAAATGAGCAGTTCTTC. Residues: CASSPGLNEQFF. The rearrangement joins TRBV10-2 to TRBJ2-1; the match to TRBD2 covers 7 bases. The CDR3 contains 12 residues. After removal of 5 bases from V and 7 bases from J, the junction contained 2 bases not matched to a gene. Germline CDR1 WSHSY, CDR2 SAAADI.

This rearrangement joins TRBV20-1 to TRBJ2-5; the D gene is possibly TRBD2 (5 bases). Germline V gene data show CDR1 as DFQATT and CDR2 as SNEGSKA (reference sequence). CDR3 length equals 12 residues. The CDR3 DNA is TGCAGCCAGAAAGCGGTGCGGGAGACCCAGTACTTC. The encoded protein is CSQKAVRETQYF.

The CDR3 here is CSAEGQARNEQFF. DNA for the CDR3: TGCAGTGCAGAAGGACAGGCGAGGAATGAGCAGTTCTTC. The gene calls are TRBV20-1 and TRBJ2-1; 7 nucleotides match TRBD1. The ends lost 6 bases at V and 7 bases at J; junction bases unmatched: 9. Germline V gene lookup returns CDR1 DFQATT and CDR2 SNEGSKA (reference sequence). The length of the CDR3 is 13 residues.

This clonotype was seen more than once but under ten times. The J gene is TRBJ1-1, the V gene TRBV29-1; TRBD1 is a possible D gene (6 bases). The CDR3 totals 12 residues. CDR1 is SQVTM, CDR2 ANQGSEA, per germline. V gave up 3 bases and J gave up 6 bases, with 11 bases separating them. CDR3 bases: TGCAGCGTTGAGTTTGGGGGCTCTGAAGCTTTCTTT. The encoded protein is CSVEFGGSEAFF.

This chain connects TRBV5-1 to TRBJ2-2; 9 bases map to TRBD2. CDR1 and CDR2 from the germline V gene are SGHRS and YFSETQ. The CDR3 totals 16 residues. V trimming: 0 bases; J trimming: 7 bases; junction bases outside the gene matches: 7. CDR3 in amino acids: CASSLVASGNGGELFF. In nucleotides, the CDR3 is TGCGCCAGCAGCTTGGTGGCTAGCGGGAATGGCGGGGAGCTGTTTTTT.

V is TRBV9 and J is TRBJ2-3; 10 nucleotides agree with TRBD1. Trimming took 4 bases from V and 0 from J; bases not matched to a gene: 11. This CDR3 is built from 18 residues. Germline lookup yields CDR1 SGDLS and CDR2 YYNGEE. The CDR3 loop reads CASSPPRTGGSSTDTQYF. The CDR3 DNA is TGTGCCAGCAGCCCCCCAAGGACAGGGGGATCTAGCACAGATACGCAGTATTTT. Complete variable domain (other parts from reference TRBV9 and TRBJ2-3): DSGVTQTPKHLITATGQRVTLRCSPRSGDLSVYWYQQSLDQGLQFLIQYYNGEERAKGNILERFSAQQFPDLHSELNLSSLELGDSALYFCASSPPRTGGSSTDTQYFGPGTRLTVL.

The chain employs TRBV28 and TRBJ2-7, with D possibly being TRBD1 (6 bases). V shed 3 bases and J shed 5 bases, with 11 bases lying between them. This CDR3 region has 13 residues. Germline V gives CDR1 MDHEN, CDR2 SYDVKM. CDR3 coding DNA: TGTGCCAGCAGTTTGACAGGCGGCAACGAGCAGTACTTC. It codes for CASSLTGGNEQYF.